Each of the 27 T cell receptor beta chains below was sequenced from the same sample in a study of CD8+ T cells in alopecia areata. Reverse transcription of extracted RNA yielded cDNA, which provided the sequencing template. Some clones are missing from TCRdb's copy, which holds only in-frame ones; the method was immunoSEQ multiplex PCR. The data show 120,000 to 150,000 clones, with roughly four fifths seen just once and around 25% held by the top ten. Described treatment: oral pan-JAK inhibitor, 5-10 mg twice daily. The material was CD8+ T cells sorted from blood, obtained at week 4, from a patient treated with tofacitinib. Receptors were obtained from a human donor with alopecia areata.

CDR3 protein: CASSLAWEESAKNIQYF. CDR3 DNA sequence: TGCGCCAGCAGCTTGGCCTGGGAGGAATCCGCCAAAAACATTCAGTACTTC. V and J are TRBV5-1 and TRBJ2-4, with D perhaps TRBD2 (6 bases). CDR1 and CDR2 from the germline V gene are SGHRS and YFSETQ. Trimming removed 0 bases at V and 1 base at J, with 14 bases between. This CDR3 comprises 17 residues.

A word on this clone: A junction end diverges from the germline sequence, so it may reflect a read error. This rearrangement joins TRBV7-2 to TRBJ1-1; no reliable D call. The CDR3 spans 14 residues. The V gene's germline CDR1 is SGHTA and CDR2 FQGNSA. The CDR3 sequence is CATRGSSGNTEAFF. In DNA, the CDR3 is TGTGCCACCCGGGGATCATCCGGGAACACTGAAGCTTTCTTC. The full variable domain, in which reference TRBV7-2 and TRBJ1-1 provide the parts outside the CDR3, is GAGVSQSPSNKVTEKGKDVELRCDPISGHTALYWYRQSLGQGLEFLIYFQGNSAPDKSGLPSDRFSAERTGGSVSTLTIQRTQQEDSAVYLCATRGSSGNTEAFFGQGTRLTVV.

There are a few counts of this clone. This chain uses TRBV18 with TRBJ2-2; D is unresolved. Trimming stripped 5 bases from V and 9 bases from J, with 13 bases between. Germline V gives CDR1 KGHSH, CDR2 LQKENI. This CDR3 has 13 amino acids. The CDR3 loop reads CASSFISPRELFF. The CDR3 nucleotides read TGTGCCAGCTCATTCATTTCTCCACGGGAGCTGTTTTTT.

The V gene is TRBV2, the J gene TRBJ1-2; TRBD1 matches 8 bases. This CDR3 is 16 amino acids long. Germline CDR1 and CDR2: SNHLY and FYNNEI. Trimming cost V 3 bases and J 8 bases; bases outside gene matches: 14. CDR3 DNA sequence: TGTGCCAGCAGTGATTGGGGCCGTGACAGGGGAAAAGGCTACACCTTC. It codes for CASSDWGRDRGKGYTF. The complete variable domain, with remaining parts taken from reference TRBV2 and TRBJ1-2, reads EPEVTQTPSHQVTQMGQEVILRCVPISNHLYFYWYRQILGQKVEFLVSFYNNEISEKSEIFDDQFSVERPDGSNFTLKIRSTKLEDSAMYFCASSDWGRDRGKGYTFGSGTRLTVV.

This clone was observed a single time. The chain joins TRBV5-6 to TRBJ2-7; D not resolved. V lost 7 bases to trimming and J lost 1 base, with 18 bases between them. This CDR3 is 15 amino acids long. Germline V gene data show CDR1 as SGHDT and CDR2 as YYEEEE. The CDR3 reads CASGPDAGGSYEQYF. CDR3 DNA: TGTGCCAGCGGCCCCGACGCCGGTGGTTCCTACGAGCAGTACTTC.

V and J are TRBV7-9 and TRBJ2-5; D gene unclear. This CDR3 has 12 residues. CDR1 and CDR2 from the germline V gene are SEHNR and FQNEAQ (reference sequence). V lost 2 bases, J lost 3 bases, and 4 bases lay in between. The chain's CDR3 is CASSLREETQYF. The CDR3 DNA is TGTGCCAGCAGCTTAAGGGAAGAGACCCAGTACTTC.

The chain recombines TRBV7-9 with TRBJ2-7; maybe TRBD1 (5 bases). Trimming pared 1 base from V and 4 bases from J, leaving 11 bases between. The germline CDR1 and CDR2 sequences are SEHNR and FQNEAQ (reference sequence). The CDR3 length is 14 residues. DNA for the CDR3: TGTGCCAGCAGCTTAGACGCAGGGATTTACGAGCAGTACTTC. Translated: CASSLDAGIYEQYF.

The chain combines TRBV30 with TRBJ2-5, with no clear D. This CDR3 comprises 15 residues. Germline V CDR1 and CDR2: GTSNPN, SVGIG (reference sequence). Trimming removed 0 bases at V and 5 bases at J, with 16 bases between. CDR3: CAWSVRGSRPETQYF. Written as DNA, the CDR3 is TGTGCCTGGAGTGTACGCGGCTCTAGACCGGAGACCCAGTACTTC.

This clone was detected a few times. The chain combines TRBV5-4 with TRBJ2-7; D is perhaps TRBD2 (5 bases). There are 13 residues in the CDR3. The germline CDR1 and CDR2 sequences are SGHNT and YYREEE (reference sequence). The germline V and J ends were trimmed by 3 bases and 0 bases, with 7 bases remaining between them. DNA for the CDR3: TGTGCCAGCAGCTACCGGGACTCCTACGAGCAGTACTTC. Amino acid sequence: CASSYRDSYEQYF. Full variable domain (rest looked up from reference TRBV5-4 and TRBJ2-7): ETGVTQSPTHLIKTRGQQVTLRCSSQSGHNTVSWYQQALGQGPQFIFQYYREEENGRGNFPPRFSGLQFPNYSSELNVNALELDDSALYLCASSYRDSYEQYFGPGTRLTVT.

A few counts support this clone. The chain links TRBV29-1 to TRBJ2-3; perhaps TRBD2 as D (6 bases). Per germline, CDR1 SQVTM and CDR2 ANQGSEA. The CDR3 consists of 14 residues. V dropped 7 bases and J dropped 2 bases, with 16 bases sitting between them. The CDR3 here is CSGDGGTNTDTQYF. CDR3 in DNA: TGCAGCGGGGACGGGGGTACCAACACAGATACGCAGTATTTT.

DNA of the CDR3: TGTGCCAGCAGTGATTGGGAGAGCGGGACTGAAGCTTTCTTT. Amino acid sequence: CASSDWESGTEAFF. This chain links TRBV25-1 with TRBJ1-1; D unclear. CDR1 MGHDK and CDR2 SYGVNS come from the germline V gene. V was clipped by 3 bases and J by 5 bases, with 13 bases between them. This CDR3 is 14 amino acids long.

The chain has TRBV9 and TRBJ2-1, with D possibly TRBD2 on 6 matching bases. Germline CDR1 SGDLS, CDR2 YYNGEE. Trimming shortened V by 3 bases and J by 9 bases, and 16 bases separated the two germline ends. CDR3 size: 14 residues. CDR3 protein: CASSAGLPGIEQFF. The CDR3 DNA sequence: TGTGCCAGCAGCGCGGGACTGCCGGGGATTGAGCAGTTCTTC.

This clone has only a few counts. This chain joins TRBV4-1 and TRBJ2-1; D may be TRBD1 or TRBD2 (6 bases each). Germline lookup yields CDR1 MGHRA and CDR2 YSYEKL. V dropped 2 bases and J dropped 9 bases, with 26 bases sitting between them. CDR3 length: 18 amino acids. The CDR3 sequence: CASSQFHQEGGPYGEQFF. CDR3 nucleotide sequence: TGCGCCAGCAGCCAATTTCATCAAGAGGGGGGACCCTACGGTGAGCAGTTCTTC.

This clone has just one count. J is TRBJ2-3 and V is TRBV6-6; tentative D call: TRBD2 (5 bases). Germline CDR1 MNHNY, CDR2 SVGAGI (reference sequence). V was pared by 5 bases and J by 2 bases, with 11 bases between. The CDR3 loop spans 14 amino acids. The CDR3 region has the DNA TGTGCCAGCAGTCGACTACCTCCCACAGATACGCAGTATTTT. Residues: CASSRLPPTDTQYF.

The rearrangement joins TRBV29-1 to TRBJ2-5; D ambiguous. The CDR3 has 14 residues. Trimming shortened V by 2 bases and J by 2 bases, and 12 bases separated the two germline ends. Germline loops: CDR1 SQVTM, CDR2 ANQGSEA. CDR3 region: CSVEIGAVQETQYF. DNA for the CDR3: TGCAGCGTTGAAATTGGTGCGGTACAAGAGACCCAGTACTTC. Filled out from reference TRBV29-1 and TRBJ2-5, the complete variable domain reads SAVISQKPSRDICQRGTSLTIQCQVDSQVTMMFWYRQQPGQSLTLIATANQGSEATYESGFVIDKFPISRPNLTFSTLTVSNMSPEDSSIYLCSVEIGAVQETQYFGPGTRLLVL.

This sequence joins TRBV19 and TRBJ1-2; no clear D. The V and J ends lost 8 bases and 4 bases respectively, with 5 bases between them. Germline-derived CDR1 and CDR2 are LNHDA and SQIVND (reference sequence). The CDR3 totals 10 residues. CDR3 residues: CASLGYGYTF. The CDR3 DNA is TGTGCCAGTCTCGGCTATGGCTACACCTTC.

The rearrangement joins TRBV30 to TRBJ2-1; possible D gene TRBD2, 6 bases. V was clipped by 4 bases and J by 10 bases, with 14 bases between them. Germline loops: CDR1 GTSNPN, CDR2 SVGIG (reference sequence). The length of the CDR3 is 12 residues. The CDR3 DNA sequence: TGTGCCTGGAACCCCGGGACTTACGAGCAGTTCTTC. This encodes CAWNPGTYEQFF. Full variable domain (missing parts from reference TRBV30 and TRBJ2-1): SQTIHQWPATLVQPVGSPLSLECTVEGTSNPNLYWYRQAAGRGLQLLFYSVGIGQISSEVPQNLSASRPQDRQFILSSKKLLLSDSGFYLCAWNPGTYEQFFGPGTRLTVL.

The chain couples TRBV29-1 to TRBJ2-7; 8 bases map to TRBD2. The CDR3 is 15 residues long. Germline V gene data show CDR1 as SQVTM and CDR2 as ANQGSEA. V lost 2 bases to trimming and J lost 1 base; unmatched junction nucleotides: 7. In nucleotides, the CDR3 is TGCAGCGTTGAACTTTGGCGGGGGGAATCCTACGAGCAGTACTTC. As protein: CSVELWRGESYEQYF.

This chain uses TRBV4-1 with TRBJ2-3; no definite D call. Deletions cut 2 bases from V and 7 bases from J, with 10 bases between. CDR3 size: 13 residues. Looked up from germline, CDR1 is MGHRA and CDR2 is YSYEKL. The CDR3 DNA sequence: TGCGCCAGCAGCCAACCGGATGGAAATACGCAGTATTTT. This sequence encodes CASSQPDGNTQYF.

The chain links TRBV6-6 to TRBJ1-1; D is perhaps TRBD1 (5 bases). V was pared by 5 bases and J by 2 bases, with 12 bases between. CDR1 and CDR2 (germline): MNHNY, SVGAGI (reference sequence). The CDR3 runs to 14 residues. The CDR3 DNA reads TGTGCCAGCAGTACAGGAGCCCACAACACTGAAGCTTTCTTT. Its translation: CASSTGAHNTEAFF.

V gene TRBV27 combines with J gene TRBJ1-5; maybe TRBD1 (5 bases). This CDR3 contains 14 residues. With 6 bases removed from V and 2 bases from J, the gap between germline ends came to 11 bases. Germline V lookup: CDR1 MNHEY, CDR2 SMNVEV (reference sequence). Here the CDR3 DNA reads TGTGCCAGCAGAAATGGGGGAGGCAATCAGCCCCAGCATTTT. As protein: CASRNGGGNQPQHF.

This chain links TRBV11-2 with TRBJ2-7, with 7 positions matching TRBD1. J gave up 0 bases and V 5 bases, and 10 bases lay outside the gene matches. This CDR3 has 16 residues. Germline values: CDR1 SGHAT, CDR2 FQNNGV. CDR3 protein: CASSTRQGSSSYEQYF. CDR3 DNA sequence: TGTGCCAGCAGCACCCGACAGGGTTCAAGCTCCTACGAGCAGTACTTC.

This clone has a single count. This rearrangement joins TRBV7-9 to TRBJ2-7, with D possibly TRBD1 on 6 matching bases. Germline lookup yields CDR1 SEHNR and CDR2 FQNEAQ (reference sequence). This CDR3 region has 14 residues. V lost 4 bases, J lost 3 bases, and 13 bases lay in between. The CDR3 here is CASSSGGVDYEQYF. The DNA for the CDR3 is TGTGCCAGCAGCTCTGGGGGCGTTGACTACGAGCAGTACTTC.

Notes on this clone: Sequence at one end of the junction differs from germline and may be a read error. This sequence joins TRBV2 and TRBJ2-5; D is perhaps TRBD1 or TRBD2 (5 bases each). The DNA end lines up better with TRBJ2-7; the J call may be wrong. Germline-derived CDR1 and CDR2 are SNHLY and FYNNEI. This CDR3 has 14 amino acids. CDR3 sequence (DNA): TGTGCCGGCAGAAACCGGGACGGAGCCTACGAGCAGTACTTC. Translated: CAGRNRDGAYEQYF.

Comment on this clone: Other DNA sequences within the sample encode an identical CDR3. The V gene is TRBV7-2, the J gene TRBJ2-5, with 7 positions matching TRBD2. There are 15 residues in the CDR3. The germline gives CDR1 SGHTA, CDR2 FQGNSA. Trimming took 1 base from V and 2 from J; bases not matched to a gene: 4. CDR3 protein: CASSLGLADQETQYF. The CDR3 bases are TGTGCCAGCAGCTTAGGGCTAGCGGATCAAGAGACCCAGTACTTC.

The chain carries TRBV19 and TRBJ2-7; 13 nucleotides agree with TRBD2. Germline CDR1 reads LNHDA; CDR2 reads SQIVND (reference sequence). This CDR3 is 16 amino acids long. J was trimmed by 5 bases and V by 9 bases; bases with no gene match: 13. The CDR3 here is CASAPPGLAGNHEQYF. The DNA for the CDR3 is TGTGCCAGCGCCCCGCCGGGACTAGCGGGGAACCACGAGCAGTACTTC.

J is TRBJ2-5 and V is TRBV29-1, with D perhaps given as TRBD1 or TRBD2 (5 bases each). The DNA end is more similar to TRBJ2-7, so the J call may be wrong. The CDR3 is 11 amino acids. CDR1 is SQVTM, CDR2 ANQGSEA, per germline. CDR3 nucleotide sequence: TGCAGCGTTTGGGACGCCTACGAGCAGTACTTC. Translation: CSVWDAYEQYF.